What follows describes a single TCR beta chain. As handled by the study authors: Cell counts per sample came from amplifying reference gene primers. Only in-frame clones appear in the TCRdb table, and some are missing; sequencing was by immunoSEQ multiplex PCR. V and J calls plus clone size are reproduced from that table; the DNA served to infer D and trimming. Among approximately 100,000 clones listed, about 85% were seen once. These data originate in a study of blood T cell repertoires in COVID-19. The V gene lost 5 bases and the J gene lost 3 bases, with 11 bases spanning the gap. The CDR3 is made up of 14 amino acids. Per the germline V gene, CDR1 is LNHDA and CDR2 is SQIVND (reference sequence).

This sequence joins TRBV19 and TRBJ1-5; TRBD1 might be the D (5 bases). The sequence was collected from a human donor in a cohort sampled during active COVID-19. The specimen was peripheral blood. The CDR3 DNA is TGTGCCAGTAGTCCAGGGCCCCCCAATCAGCCCCAGCATTTT. Its protein product is CASSPGPPNQPQHF.